The 23 T cell receptor beta chains reported below all come from one sample, sequenced in a study of T cell responses to AZD1222 COVID-19 vaccine (dated by TCRdb to 2020 to 2023). Library creation used the immunoSEQ multiplex PCR assay. This immuneACCESS table, as held by TCRdb, lists in-frame sequences with V and J called but not all clones. Of the missing ones, under half trace to an unresolved V gene in checked studies; the others have no known cause. This sample gives 90,000 to 130,000 clones in total; about 90% of them show up just once. The ten biggest clones cover less than 3.5% of the sample. Read against the paper, the sample's time point label means: baseline before first vaccination. Sample: peripheral blood, taken on day 0 of AZD1222 vaccination. The source is an adult in good health.

The chain combines TRBV5-1 with TRBJ1-4; 7 nucleotides agree with TRBD1. V lost 0 bases, J lost 7 bases, and 3 bases stayed unmatched. Germline assignment: CDR1 SGHRS and CDR2 YFSETQ. The CDR3 is 14 amino acids. CDR3 region: CASSLDRGTEKLFF. CDR3 bases: TGCGCCAGCAGCTTGGACAGGGGAACTGAAAAACTGTTTTTT.

CDR3 bases: TGTGCCTGGAGTGGAGGACAGGGTGGGTCTGAGGAAAAACTGTTTTTT. Amino acids: CAWSGGQGGSEEKLFF. The chain couples TRBV30 to TRBJ1-4; 8 bases align to TRBD1. This CDR3 is 16 amino acids long. V trimming: 1 base; J trimming: 8 bases; junction bases outside the gene matches: 12. Per the germline V gene, CDR1 is GTSNPN and CDR2 is SVGIG (reference sequence).

Written as DNA, the CDR3 is TGTGCCAGCAGCCCCGGAGGATTGGAGGGAGATACGCAGTATTTT. It encodes CASSPGGLEGDTQYF. The chain uses TRBV11-2 and TRBJ2-3; the D gene is possibly TRBD2 (6 bases). The germline V gene has CDR1 SGHAT and CDR2 FQNNGV. The CDR3 consists of 15 residues. The ends were cut back, 5 bases at V and 5 bases at J, with 17 bases in the middle. Full variable domain (rest looked up from reference TRBV11-2 and TRBJ2-3): EAGVAQSPRYKIIEKRQSVAFWCNPISGHATLYWYQQILGQGPKLLIQFQNNGVVDDSQLPKDRFSAERLKGVDSTLKIQPAKLEDSAVYLCASSPGGLEGDTQYFGPGTRLTVL.

The genes are TRBV5-1 and TRBJ1-1; 11 nucleotides line up with TRBD1. The trim removed 8 bases at V and 0 bases at J, leaving 6 bases unmatched. Looked up from germline, CDR1 is SGHRS and CDR2 is YFSETQ. This CDR3 has 15 amino acids. The CDR3 loop reads CASRTGGSMNTEAFF. The CDR3 DNA follows: TGCGCCAGTAGGACAGGGGGCTCTATGAACACTGAAGCTTTCTTT. Drawing the rest from reference TRBV5-1 and TRBJ1-1, the complete variable domain is KAGVTQTPRYLIKTRGQQVTLSCSPISGHRSVSWYQQTPGQGLQFLFEYFSETQRNKGNFPGRFSGRQFSNSRSEMNVSTLELGDSALYLCASRTGGSMNTEAFFGQGTRLTVV.

The V gene is TRBV29-1, the J gene TRBJ1-1; D unclear. V lost 2 bases and J 6 bases, leaving 7 bases between the germline ends. Per the germline V gene, CDR1 is SQVTM and CDR2 is ANQGSEA. The CDR3 consists of 11 residues. The CDR3 nucleotides read TGCAGCGTTGAACCGCAATCTGAAGCTTTCTTT. It encodes CSVEPQSEAFF.

This chain connects TRBV5-4 to TRBJ2-1; D may match TRBD1 or TRBD2 (5 bases each). This CDR3 region has 14 residues. V was clipped by 4 bases and J by 4 bases, with 12 bases between them. CDR1 SGHNT and CDR2 YYREEE come from the germline V gene (reference sequence). The CDR3 DNA reads as TGTGCCAGCAGCCGACCGGGACGTTACAATGAGCAGTTCTTC. Amino acids: CASSRPGRYNEQFF.

In its sample, this clone was seen a few times. V gene TRBV3-1 (or the pseudogene TRBV3-2) combines with J gene TRBJ1-2; 7 nucleotides line up with TRBD1. This CDR3 region has 13 residues. V was pared by 1 base and J by 6 bases, with 2 bases of the junction left unmatched. In germline, CDR1 is LGHDT, CDR2 YNNKEL (reference sequence). In DNA form, the CDR3 reads TGTGCCAGCAGCCAAGGGACAGGAGATGGCTACACCTTC. Protein: CASSQGTGDGYTF.

The chain links TRBV29-1 to TRBJ1-1; 9 bases match TRBD1. Germline lookup yields CDR1 SQVTM and CDR2 ANQGSEA. Trimming cost V 5 bases and J 9 bases; bases outside gene matches: 4. The CDR3 consists of 11 residues. In DNA, the CDR3 is TGCAGCGTTTCAACAGGGGGCCAAGCTTTCTTT. Encoded protein: CSVSTGGQAFF.

This chain connects TRBV7-2 to TRBJ1-1; D uncertain. This CDR3 comprises 14 residues. Between the trimmed V and J ends, which lost 7 bases and 5 bases, there was a span of 17 bases. CDR1 and CDR2 (germline): SGHTA, FQGNSA. CDR3 in DNA: TGTGCCAGCACAACCGGTGGGTTCGGGACTGAAGCTTTCTTT. It specifies CASTTGGFGTEAFF.

This clone was seen just once. This sequence joins TRBV28 and TRBJ1-3; 9 bases match TRBD1. The V and J ends lost 5 bases and 0 bases, in that order; junction bases with no gene match: 11. This CDR3 region has 18 residues. Per the germline V gene, CDR1 is MDHEN and CDR2 is SYDVKM. The CDR3 DNA sequence: TGTGCCAGCAGTCGCCCGGGACAGGGAGAATACTCTGGAAACACCATATATTTT. Translation: CASSRPGQGEYSGNTIYF. The variable domain in full, completed from reference TRBV28 and TRBJ1-3, reads DVKVTQSSRYLVKRTGEKVFLECVQDMDHENMFWYRQDPGLGLRLIYFSYDVKMKEKGDIPEGYSVSREKKERFSLILESASTNQTSMYLCASSRPGQGEYSGNTIYFGEGSWLTVV.

V and J are TRBV28 and TRBJ1-1, with 8 nucleotides matching TRBD1. Per germline, CDR1 MDHEN and CDR2 SYDVKM. With V trimmed by 7 bases and J by 4 bases, 11 bases remained unmatched. The CDR3 is made up of 15 amino acids. This chain's CDR3 is CASILVGQAGTEAFF. CDR3 DNA sequence: TGTGCCAGCATCCTCGTGGGACAGGCGGGCACTGAAGCTTTCTTT.

V is TRBV5-1 and J is TRBJ2-1; D possibly corresponds to TRBD2 (5 bases). CDR3 length equals 16 residues. V was clipped by 1 base and J by 5 bases, with 16 bases between them. Germline V gene lookup returns CDR1 SGHRS and CDR2 YFSETQ. In nucleotides, the CDR3 is TGCGCCAGCAGCTTGACCGGGAACGGGCCTAACAATGAGCAGTTCTTC. Protein product: CASSLTGNGPNNEQFF.

The chain is built from TRBV18 and TRBJ1-3, with D possibly being TRBD1 (5 bases). Germline CDR1 is KGHSH and CDR2 is LQKENI. CDR3 size: 16 residues. The V end lost 3 bases, the J end lost 3 bases, and 15 bases lay between the germline ends. In DNA, the CDR3 is TGTGCCAGCTCACCGACGCCGAGGGGTGGTGGAAACACCATATATTTT. Protein sequence: CASSPTPRGGGNTIYF.

The genes are TRBV28 and TRBJ1-5, with TRBD1 as a possible D gene (5 bases). This CDR3 is 15 amino acids long. The V gene lost 5 bases and the J gene lost 4 bases, with 15 bases spanning the gap. The germline gives CDR1 MDHEN, CDR2 SYDVKM. Written as DNA, the CDR3 is TGTGCCAGCAGTGGTGGGGGGGGAGGGAATCAGCCCCAGCATTTT. It specifies CASSGGGGGNQPQHF.

A single count supports this clone. The V call is TRBV5-1, the J call TRBJ1-1; 11 nucleotides line up with TRBD1. This CDR3 spans 18 amino acids. Germline CDR1 and CDR2: SGHRS and YFSETQ. V lost 4 bases to trimming and J lost 4 bases; unmatched junction nucleotides: 15. The DNA of the CDR3 is TGCGCCAGCAGCCCTTTGGGAAGGACAGGGGGCGCCGGCACTGAAGCTTTCTTT. Translating gives CASSPLGRTGGAGTEAFF.

This chain uses TRBV20-1 with TRBJ1-6, with D unresolved. V was shortened by 3 bases and J by 10 bases, with 16 bases between the two germline ends. The CDR3 runs to 14 residues. Germline CDR1 DFQATT, CDR2 SNEGSKA (reference sequence). The CDR3 DNA reads TGCAGTGCTAGTGGACGGGCCGTAGACTCACCCCTCCACTTT. Residues: CSASGRAVDSPLHF.

This rearrangement joins TRBV6-5 to TRBJ1-2; the D gene is possibly TRBD1 (5 bases). There are 15 residues in the CDR3. Trimming shortened V by 2 bases and J by 4 bases, and 14 bases separated the two germline ends. Germline CDR1 reads MNHEY; CDR2 reads SVGAGI. The CDR3 DNA reads TGTGCCAGCAGTTACAGGGGTAGGGGTACCTATGGCTACACCTTC. Translating it yields CASSYRGRGTYGYTF.

The rearrangement joins TRBV5-1 to TRBJ1-1; 8 nucleotides line up with TRBD1. The CDR3 is made up of 15 amino acids. Germline CDR1 and CDR2: SGHRS and YFSETQ. V lost 4 bases, J lost 7 bases, and 12 bases stayed unmatched. This chain's CDR3 is CASSPGTGISGEAFF. For the CDR3, the DNA is TGCGCCAGCAGCCCAGGGACAGGAATCTCGGGTGAAGCTTTCTTT.

The CDR3 is CASSLSPTDFNSPLHF. DNA of the CDR3: TGTGCCAGCAGCTTATCCCCGACAGACTTCAATTCACCCCTCCACTTT. The J gene is TRBJ1-6, the V gene TRBV7-2; D is perhaps TRBD1 (5 bases). The length of the CDR3 is 16 residues. Germline lookup yields CDR1 SGHTA and CDR2 FQGNSA. Trimming removed 2 bases at V and 7 bases at J, with 15 bases between.

CDR3 sequence reads: CASSTGYGANVLTF. CDR3 nucleotide sequence: TGTGCCAGCAGCACAGGGTACGGGGCCAACGTCCTGACTTTC. The chain couples TRBV5-6 to TRBJ2-6; D perhaps matches TRBD1 (6 bases). This CDR3 spans 14 amino acids. The ends were cut back, 4 bases at V and 4 bases at J, with 9 bases in the middle. CDR1 SGHDT and CDR2 YYEEEE come from the germline V gene.

This sequence joins TRBV5-1 and TRBJ2-7; D possibly corresponds to TRBD1 (5 bases). Germline lookup yields CDR1 SGHRS and CDR2 YFSETQ. This CDR3 is 14 amino acids long. Trimming removed 0 bases at V and 3 bases at J, with 10 bases between. The CDR3 DNA reads as TGCGCCAGCAGCTTGGCCCCGGACAACTACGAGCAGTACTTC. Translating gives CASSLAPDNYEQYF.

This chain links TRBV19 with TRBJ1-5; D is uncertain. The CDR3 totals 16 residues. V dropped 6 bases and J dropped 1 base, with 16 bases sitting between them. The germline V gene encodes CDR1 LNHDA and CDR2 SQIVND (reference sequence). The CDR3 DNA is TGTGCCAGTAGGCCCGAGGATTGGGGAAGCAATCAGCCCCAGCATTTT. Translation: CASRPEDWGSNQPQHF.

The chain joins TRBV18 to TRBJ1-3, with 7 bases aligning to TRBD1. In germline, CDR1 is KGHSH, CDR2 LQKENI. The trim removed 3 bases at V and 2 bases at J, leaving 7 bases unmatched. The CDR3 is 16 amino acids. For the CDR3, the DNA is TGTGCCAGCTCACCTCCCGCGACAGGGACTGGAAACACCATATATTTT. It encodes CASSPPATGTGNTIYF. Filled out from reference TRBV18 and TRBJ1-3, the complete variable domain reads NAGVMQNPRHLVRRRGQEARLRCSPMKGHSHVYWYRQLPEEGLKFMVYLQKENIIDESGMPKERFSAEFPKEGPSILRIQQVVRGDSAAYFCASSPPATGTGNTIYFGEGSWLTVV.